The 17 T cell receptor beta chains in this list originate from one sample, sequenced in a study of identical twins. In TCRdb, the 5' RACE reads were re-called with MiXCR into one record per CDR3 protein. This table has 400,000 or so distinct CDR3 sequences, approximately 8.7% appearing once. The sample consisted of naive T cells sorted from blood. The receptors were sampled from a woman between 50 and 59 years old in good health.

The rearrangement links TRBV7-9 to TRBJ2-7, with D unclear. The V end lost 0 bases, the J end lost 3 bases, and 21 bases lay between the germline ends. This CDR3 is built from 18 residues. Germline CDR1 reads SEHNR; CDR2 reads FQNEAQ (reference sequence). This chain's CDR3 is CASSLAQVDGTLYYEQYF. CDR3 in DNA: TGTGCCAGCAGCTTAGCGCAGGTGGACGGCACACTGTACTACGAGCAGTACTTC.

This clonotype was found many times. The V call is TRBV11-1, the J call TRBJ2-1; TRBD2 aligns across 8 bases. V was clipped by 8 bases and J by 4 bases; unmatched bases: 10. This CDR3 comprises 15 residues. CDR1 and CDR2 from the germline V gene are SGHAT and FQDESV (reference sequence). As DNA, the CDR3 is TGTGCCAGCGGGATTAGCGGGACCTATTACAATGAGCAGTTCTTC. Protein product: CASGISGTYYNEQFF.

The sample holds a few counts of this clonotype. The rearrangement uses TRBV29-1 and TRBJ2-3; no definite D call. Looked up from germline, CDR1 is SQVTM and CDR2 is ANQGSEA. CDR3 length equals 12 residues. The V gene lost 7 bases and the J gene lost 0 bases, with 8 bases spanning the gap. The CDR3 protein is CSAVDSTDTQYF. The CDR3 DNA follows: TGCAGCGCCGTAGACAGCACAGATACGCAGTATTTT.

The chain employs TRBV11-2 and TRBJ2-5; D uncertain. V shed 0 bases and J shed 2 bases, with 10 bases lying between them. This CDR3 region has 15 residues. The germline V gene has CDR1 SGHAT and CDR2 FQNNGV. The CDR3 here is CASSLDLGRQETQYF. CDR3 in DNA: TGTGCCAGCAGCTTAGATTTAGGCAGACAAGAGACCCAGTACTTC.

The genes are TRBV10-3 and TRBJ2-7; tentatively, D is TRBD1 (7 bases). This CDR3 contains 14 residues. The germline V and J ends were trimmed by 9 bases and 5 bases, with 20 bases remaining between them. CDR1 is ENHRY, CDR2 SYGVKD, per germline. The CDR3 is CAIRQGGSGDEQYF. The CDR3, as DNA: TGTGCCATAAGACAGGGAGGCTCGGGGGACGAGCAGTACTTC.

Only a few counts were recorded for this clonotype. The chain joins TRBV29-1 to TRBJ2-7; tentatively, D is TRBD2 (5 bases). The CDR3 totals 14 residues. V lost 7 bases to trimming and J lost 1 base, with 17 bases between them. Germline V CDR1 and CDR2: SQVTM, ANQGSEA. CDR3 in amino acids: CSARTGRGSYEQYF. As DNA, the CDR3 is TGCAGCGCCCGAACCGGTCGAGGGTCCTACGAGCAGTACTTC.

This clonotype was detected many times. This rearrangement joins TRBV6-5 to TRBJ2-7; 7 bases are shared with TRBD2. CDR3 length equals 12 residues. V trimming: 7 bases; J trimming: 5 bases; junction bases outside the gene matches: 5. Germline V gene data show CDR1 as MNHEY and CDR2 as SVGAGI. CDR3 bases: TGTGCCAGCACCGGGGGGTCCCACGAGCAGTACTTC. Translation gives CASTGGSHEQYF.

There are many counts of this clonotype. V is TRBV5-1 and J is TRBJ2-7; D perhaps matches TRBD1 (8 bases). The V gene's germline CDR1 is SGHRS and CDR2 YFSETQ. Deletions cut 4 bases from V and 7 bases from J, with 18 bases between. CDR3 length: 14 amino acids. The CDR3 region is CASSPAGTGVEQYF. Written as DNA, the CDR3 is TGCGCCAGCAGCCCAGCGGGGACAGGTGTTGAGCAGTACTTC.

This clonotype was counted at least ten times. The CDR3 loop is CASSQEEGGYEQYF. The CDR3 nucleotides are TGCGCCAGCAGCCAAGAAGAAGGGGGGTACGAGCAGTACTTC. The chain links TRBV4-1 to TRBJ2-7; D tentatively fits TRBD1 or TRBD2 (6 bases each). With 0 bases removed from V and 4 bases from J, the gap between germline ends came to 10 bases. The CDR3 contains 14 residues. The germline V gene has CDR1 MGHRA and CDR2 YSYEKL.

This clonotype came up many times. The chain has TRBV12-3 or TRBV12-4 and TRBJ2-2; 12 bases are a match to TRBD2. This CDR3 comprises 16 residues. Trimming cost V 2 bases and J 6 bases; bases outside gene matches: 4. The CDR3 DNA reads as TGTGCCAGCAGTTTAAGACTAGCGGGAGTCCCCGGGGAGCTGTTTTTT. This codes for CASSLRLAGVPGELFF.

The chain links TRBV6-6 to TRBJ1-5; D may be TRBD1 (5 bases). V was trimmed by 6 bases and J by 1 base, leaving 13 bases between them. CDR3 length: 15 amino acids. Germline V gene sequence: CDR1 MNHNY, CDR2 SVGAGI (reference sequence). CDR3 amino acids: CASRGYRDSNQPQHF. CDR3 in DNA: TGTGCCAGCAGGGGATACCGGGACAGCAATCAGCCCCAGCATTTT.

The chain has TRBV20-1 and TRBJ2-3, with D unresolved. Germline V gene sequence: CDR1 DFQATT, CDR2 SNEGSKA (reference sequence). The CDR3 contains 12 residues. Trimming pared 6 bases from V and 0 bases from J, leaving 7 bases between. CDR3 residues: CSATGSTDTQYF. The CDR3 DNA follows: TGCAGTGCGACGGGTAGCACAGATACGCAGTATTTT.

J is TRBJ1-1 and V is TRBV6-5; 7 bases match TRBD1. V gave up 4 bases and J gave up 6 bases; unmatched junction bases: 8. This CDR3 has 14 residues. Germline values: CDR1 MNHEY, CDR2 SVGAGI. In nucleotides, the CDR3 is TGTGCCAGCAGTTCAGCAGGGGGACAGTCTGAAGCTTTCTTT. Translation: CASSSAGGQSEAFF.

A few counts support this clonotype. This sequence joins TRBV29-1 and TRBJ2-1; perhaps TRBD2 as D (5 bases). The CDR3 spans 15 residues. Germline CDR1 reads SQVTM; CDR2 reads ANQGSEA. Trimming left V 2 bases short and J 6 bases short, with 17 bases between. The chain's CDR3 is CSVEFLAAPPNEQFF. The CDR3 coding sequence is TGCAGCGTTGAATTCCTAGCCGCGCCACCCAATGAGCAGTTCTTC.

This clonotype occurred a few times. The genes are TRBV9 and TRBJ2-1; perhaps TRBD1 as D (8 bases). Germline CDR1 is SGDLS and CDR2 is YYNGEE. V shed 0 bases and J shed 3 bases, with 22 bases lying between them. The CDR3 spans 19 residues. CDR3 nucleotides: TGTGCCAGCAGCGTAGGACAGGGGACTACCCCCGGGATCTACAATGAGCAGTTCTTC. Its translation is CASSVGQGTTPGIYNEQFF.

This clonotype has only a few counts. This chain joins TRBV29-1 and TRBJ2-3, with 12 positions matching TRBD2. Germline assignment: CDR1 SQVTM and CDR2 ANQGSEA. J was trimmed by 3 bases and V by 7 bases; bases with no gene match: 5. The CDR3 covers 14 residues. The CDR3 reads CSGNLAGGTDTQYF. The DNA of the CDR3 is TGCAGCGGGAATCTAGCGGGAGGGACAGATACGCAGTATTTT.

This clonotype has at least ten counts. CDR3 amino acids: CASTRGGLNYNEQFF. The CDR3 DNA sequence: TGTGCCAGCACCCGGGGAGGGCTAAATTACAATGAGCAGTTCTTC. V usage is TRBV7-9 and J usage is TRBJ2-1; 7 bases fit TRBD2. The CDR3 is 15 amino acids. The germline V gene encodes CDR1 SEHNR and CDR2 FQNEAQ (reference sequence). Unmatched junction bases numbered 10, after V lost 7 bases and J lost 4 bases.